These T cell receptor beta chains were read from a single sample in a study of T cells after yellow fever vaccination. TCRdb called the 5' RACE reads again in MiXCR, with one record for every CDR3 protein. The table records 110,000 or so distinct CDR3 sequences, more than 5.5% of them present only once. Sample: CD4+ T cells sorted from PBMCs, taken 35 to 50 days after the first yellow fever vaccination. The receptors were gathered from a man younger than 30 who received the YFV17D yellow fever vaccine. The CDR3 runs from the conserved cysteine through the conserved F or W. Fields, in order: clone size, V gene, J gene, CDR3 protein. Size values are once, few and many counts, or a class for expanded clones, and some rows have none.

size: many
V: TRBV27
J: TRBJ2-7
CDR3: CASSLNFRGEQYF

size: many
V: TRBV7-2
J: TRBJ2-1
CDR3: CASSYSGGFSYNEQFF

size: many
V: TRBV6-1
J: TRBJ2-3
CDR3: CASGLAGITADTQYF

size: many
V: TRBV20-1
J: TRBJ2-3
CDR3: CSARPPSGGATDTQYF

size: many
V: TRBV4-3
J: TRBJ1-3
CDR3: CASSHRLGGSGNTIYF

size: many
V: TRBV12-3/TRBV12-4
J: TRBJ2-7
CDR3: CASSLPGLAGFYEQYF

size: many
V: TRBV5-1
J: TRBJ2-1
CDR3: CASSLARYNEQFF

size: many
V: TRBV20-1
J: TRBJ2-4
CDR3: CSPRQALAKNIQYF

size: many
V: TRBV10-3
J: TRBJ2-7
CDR3: CAISGTGGFEQYF

size: few
V: TRBV27
J: TRBJ2-3
CDR3: CASTGLAGPLRRDTQYF

size: many
V: TRBV10-1
J: TRBJ2-1
CDR3: CASSFRGHRVQFF

size: few
V: TRBV29-1
J: TRBJ2-3
CDR3: CSVAGEASTDTQYF

size: many
V: TRBV6-5
J: TRBJ2-7
CDR3: CASSYSGTGGYEQYF

size: many
V: TRBV30
J: TRBJ2-1
CDR3: CAWSRHRSRYNEQFF

size: many
V: TRBV11-2
J: TRBJ2-3
CDR3: CASSLEGPGGVDTQYF

size: many
V: TRBV15
J: TRBJ2-1
CDR3: CATKRQGYNEQFF

size: many
V: TRBV28
J: TRBJ2-4
CDR3: CASSSSVGRGGNIQYF

size: few
V: TRBV5-1
J: TRBJ2-7
CDR3: CASSLVAGREQYF

size: many
V: TRBV4-1
J: TRBJ1-1
CDR3: CASSLLGMNTEAFF

size: many
V: TRBV7-9
J: TRBJ2-3
CDR3: CATLRRGADTQYF

size: many
V: TRBV7-9
J: TRBJ1-1
CDR3: CASSPRQGTEAFF

size: many
V: TRBV6-5
J: TRBJ1-2
CDR3: CASSYATGFGLDGYTF

size: few
V: TRBV7-9
J: TRBJ1-1
CDR3: CASSSTGFRNTEAFF

size: few
V: TRBV19
J: TRBJ2-3
CDR3: CASSADPRTDTQYF

size: many
V: TRBV2
J: TRBJ2-3
CDR3: CASSEEVAGGTDTQYF

size: many
V: TRBV6-5
J: TRBJ2-7
CDR3: CASSTGGTAYEQYF

size: NA
V: TRBV12-3/TRBV12-4
J: TRBJ1-5
CDR3: CASSLWVQPQHF

size: few
V: TRBV25-1
J: TRBJ1-3
CDR3: CASSAIRTSGERSGNTIYF

size: many
V: TRBV4-1
J: TRBJ1-3
CDR3: CASSTGGFSGNTIYF

size: many
V: TRBV7-2
J: TRBJ1-5
CDR3: CASSSGTRENQPQHF

size: few
V: TRBV5-4
J: TRBJ2-7
CDR3: CASSFPSWTSGGNLSYEQYF

size: many
V: TRBV9
J: TRBJ1-2
CDR3: CASSVVRDTSGYTF

size: many
V: TRBV29-1
J: TRBJ1-2
CDR3: CSVEDSGTPAHGYTF

size: many
V: TRBV5-1
J: TRBJ2-4
CDR3: CASSLDGLAKNIQYF

size: many
V: TRBV18
J: TRBJ1-4
CDR3: CASSPADIGEKLFF